This TCR beta chain was found in a study of shared clonotypes between healthy human individuals. This CDR3 spans 15 amino acids. Germline CDR1 reads SEHNR; CDR2 reads FQNEAQ (reference sequence). The J segment lost 3 bases and the V segment lost 6 bases, leaving 8 bases of the junction unmatched. Measured with immunoSEQ multiplex PCR; TCRdb has only the in-frame clones, and not every one. The table includes approximately 100,000 clones, around 64% detected once. This clone occurred a few times. The sequence came from a woman aged 25 to 39 in good health. Sequenced: memory CD8+ T cells sorted from blood. The subset: CD45RO+ cells pooled with CCR7-negative TemRA cells. The J gene is TRBJ2-7, the V gene TRBV7-9, with 10 bases aligning to TRBD2. The CDR3 DNA sequence: TGTGCCAGCAGACCAGGACTAGCGGTCTACTACGAGCAGTACTTC. Protein sequence: CASRPGLAVYYEQYF.